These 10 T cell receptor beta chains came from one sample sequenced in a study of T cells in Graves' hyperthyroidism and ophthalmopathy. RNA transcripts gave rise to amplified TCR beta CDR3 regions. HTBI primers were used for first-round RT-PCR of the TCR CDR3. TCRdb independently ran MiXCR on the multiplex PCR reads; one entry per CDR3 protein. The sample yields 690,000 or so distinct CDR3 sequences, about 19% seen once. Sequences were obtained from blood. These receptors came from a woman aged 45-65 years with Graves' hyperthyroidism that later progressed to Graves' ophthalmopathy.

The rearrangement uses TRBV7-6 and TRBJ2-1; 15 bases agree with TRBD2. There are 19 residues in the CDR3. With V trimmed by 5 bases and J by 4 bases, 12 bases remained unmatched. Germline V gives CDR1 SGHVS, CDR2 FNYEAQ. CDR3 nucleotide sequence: TGTGCCAGCAGCCCCGCTACTGGGACTAGCGGGGGGTATTACAATGAGCAGTTCTTC. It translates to CASSPATGTSGGYYNEQFF.

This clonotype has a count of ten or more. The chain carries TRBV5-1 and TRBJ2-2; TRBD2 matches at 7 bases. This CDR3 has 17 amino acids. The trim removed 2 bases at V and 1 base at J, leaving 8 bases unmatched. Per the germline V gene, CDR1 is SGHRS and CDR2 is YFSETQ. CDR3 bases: TGCGCCAGCAGCTTATTGTTGGGAGGGCAGAACACCGGGGAGCTGTTTTTT. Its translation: CASSLLLGGQNTGELFF.

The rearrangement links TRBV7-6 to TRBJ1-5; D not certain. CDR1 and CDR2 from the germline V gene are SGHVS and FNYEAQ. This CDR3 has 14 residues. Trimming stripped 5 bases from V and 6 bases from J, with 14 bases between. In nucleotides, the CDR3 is TGTGCCAGCAGCCGCCTTGAGGGCTGTCAGCCCCAGCATTTT. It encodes CASSRLEGCQPQHF.

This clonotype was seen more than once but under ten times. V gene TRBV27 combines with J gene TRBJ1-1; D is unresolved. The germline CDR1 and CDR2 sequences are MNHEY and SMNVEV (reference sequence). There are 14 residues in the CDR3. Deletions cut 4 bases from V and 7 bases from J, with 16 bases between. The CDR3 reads CASSWAGRGGEAFF. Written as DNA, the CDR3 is TGTGCCAGCAGTTGGGCAGGTCGGGGAGGTGAAGCTTTCTTT.

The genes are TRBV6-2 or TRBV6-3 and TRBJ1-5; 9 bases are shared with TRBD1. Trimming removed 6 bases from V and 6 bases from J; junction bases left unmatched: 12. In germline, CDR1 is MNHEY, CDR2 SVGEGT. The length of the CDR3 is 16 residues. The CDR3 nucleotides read TGTGCCAGCAGCCTCCCTGGACAGGGGAGGATTCAGCCCCAGCATTTT. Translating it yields CASSLPGQGRIQPQHF.

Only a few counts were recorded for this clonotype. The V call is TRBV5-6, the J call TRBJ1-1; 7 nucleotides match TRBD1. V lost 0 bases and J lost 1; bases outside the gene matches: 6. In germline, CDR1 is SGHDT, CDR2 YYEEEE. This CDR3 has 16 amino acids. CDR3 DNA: TGTGCCAGCAGCTTGGGAACAGGGGTAAGGAACACTGAAGCTTTCTTT. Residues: CASSLGTGVRNTEAFF.

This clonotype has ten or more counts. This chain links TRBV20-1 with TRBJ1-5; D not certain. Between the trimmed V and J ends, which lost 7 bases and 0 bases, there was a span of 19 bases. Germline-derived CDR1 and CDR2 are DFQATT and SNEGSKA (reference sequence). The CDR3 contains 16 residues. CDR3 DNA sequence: TGCAGTGTCTTCCCGGCCGGGGAGATTAGCAATCAGCCCCAGCATTTT. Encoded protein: CSVFPAGEISNQPQHF.

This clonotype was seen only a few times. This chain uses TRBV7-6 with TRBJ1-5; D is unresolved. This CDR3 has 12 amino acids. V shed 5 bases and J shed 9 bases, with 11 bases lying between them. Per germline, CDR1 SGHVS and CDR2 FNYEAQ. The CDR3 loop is CASSPGYPPQHF. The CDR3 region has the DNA TGTGCCAGCAGCCCGGGATATCCGCCCCAGCATTTT.

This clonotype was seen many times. CDR3 DNA: TGTGCCAGCTTCTCTGCCAGGGGGCGAATGGGCTCTGGGGCCAACGTCCTGACTTTC. It codes for CASFSARGRMGSGANVLTF. V is TRBV6-1 and J is TRBJ2-6; TRBD1 matches at 8 bases. J gave up 0 bases and V 8 bases, and 15 bases lay outside the gene matches. CDR1 is MNHNS and CDR2 is SASEGT in the germline V gene. This CDR3 has 19 amino acids.

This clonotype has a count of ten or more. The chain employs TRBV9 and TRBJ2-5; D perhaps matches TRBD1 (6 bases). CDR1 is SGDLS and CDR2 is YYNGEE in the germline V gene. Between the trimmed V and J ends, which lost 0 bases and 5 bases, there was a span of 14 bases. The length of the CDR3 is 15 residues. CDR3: CASSVVSGAMETQYF. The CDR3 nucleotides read TGTGCCAGCAGCGTAGTGTCAGGGGCGATGGAGACCCAGTACTTC. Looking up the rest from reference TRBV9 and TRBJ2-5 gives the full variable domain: DSGVTQTPKHLITATGQRVTLRCSPRSGDLSVYWYQQSLDQGLQFLIQYYNGEERAKGNILERFSAQQFPDLHSELNLSSLELGDSALYFCASSVVSGAMETQYFGPGTRLLVL.